This TCR beta chain was sequenced during a study of metastatic and nonmetastatic thyroid tumors. Using MiXCR, TCRdb reanalyzed the PCR reads. The data contain over 45,000 clones, around 21% of them singletons. With 6 bases clipped from V and 7 bases from J, the junction kept 8 bases outside the gene matches. CDR1 is SGHAT, CDR2 FQNNGV, per germline. The CDR3 has 16 residues. Nobody among the patients had been given any treatment before thyroid surgery. The origin of this receptor is a male donor with papillary thyroid cancer or a benign thyroid nodule (not recorded which). Some clones in this sample may be carry-over from other donors' samples. V is TRBV11-2 and J is TRBJ2-2; 13 nucleotides match TRBD2. The sequenced sample was blood. The CDR3 nucleotides are TGTGCCAGCAGATTGGGACTAGCGGGGCTAGTCGGGGAGCTGTTTTTT. Encoded protein: CASRLGLAGLVGELFF.